The TCR beta chain described here comes from a study of T cell responses to AZD1222 COVID-19 vaccine. Regarding the study as a whole: Reports indicate that nearly half of spike-specific TCRs are directed at unmutated variant regions. CD4 TCRs associated with vaccination spanned spike, dominating at 160-218 and 743-854. The donors showed a predominance of white British ancestry and of females, with possible underestimation of clonal diversity. Spike-specific TCR breadth rose after two AZD1222 doses, and depth rose as well.

The method was immunoSEQ multiplex PCR; TCRdb's version includes in-frame clones alone and lacks a portion of them. Listed are about 140,000 clones; under 2.5% falls within the top ten. Comment on this clone: Its antigen is as yet unknown.

Trimming removed 2 bases at V and 0 bases at J, with 10 bases between. Looked up from germline, CDR1 is SGHDN and CDR2 is FVKESK. The CDR3 sequence is 15 residues long. The chain links TRBV14 to TRBJ1-2; D is perhaps TRBD1 (5 bases). This clonotype was obtained from an adult in good health. The sequenced sample was peripheral blood. CDR3 region: CASSQTRTTNYGYTF. CDR3 coding DNA: TGTGCCAGCAGCCAAACCAGGACAACTAACTATGGCTACACCTTC.